Listed here are 14 T cell receptor beta chains from one sample, sequenced in a study of breast tumors, draining lymph nodes, adjacent tissues. From the multiplex PCR reads, TCRdb called clonotypes with MiXCR, one entry per CDR3 protein. Among fewer than 85,000 distinct CDR3 sequences listed, approximately 19% were seen once. Breast cancer patients provided tissue from their axillary draining lymph nodes. The sample was axillary lymph node tissue. Receptor source: a female donor with breast cancer. Some clones in this sample may be carry-over from other donors' samples.

Remarks on this clonotype: Being one base from a much bigger clone, this may be a read error. The chain has TRBV7-2 and TRBJ1-4; D gene uncertain. Germline V lookup: CDR1 SGHTA, CDR2 FQGNSA. The V end lost 5 bases, the J end lost 10 bases, and 23 bases lay between the germline ends. CDR3 length: 16 residues. The CDR3 sequence: CASSQEAWGGLAKLFF. In DNA, the CDR3 is TGTGCCAGCAGCCAAGAGGCCTGGGGAGGGTTGGCAAAACTGTTTTTT.

This clonotype was seen at least ten times. The chain employs TRBV4-3 and TRBJ2-5; D ambiguous. Looked up from germline, CDR1 is LGHNA and CDR2 is YSLEER. V was clipped by 1 base and J by 2 bases, with 8 bases between them. The CDR3 is 14 residues long. CDR3: CASSQAASQETQYF. The CDR3 DNA follows: TGCGCCAGCAGCCAAGCGGCCTCTCAAGAGACCCAGTACTTC.

The chain uses TRBV19 and TRBJ2-5; maybe TRBD1 (5 bases). The germline V gene has CDR1 LNHDA and CDR2 SQIVND (reference sequence). Deletions cut 4 bases from V and 2 bases from J, with 8 bases between. This CDR3 comprises 13 residues. CDR3 loop: CASSRQIQETQYF. The CDR3 nucleotides are TGTGCCAGTAGTAGACAGATACAAGAGACCCAGTACTTC.

This clonotype was counted only a few times. The rearrangement joins TRBV11-3 to TRBJ2-5; D possibly corresponds to TRBD2 (5 bases). The CDR3 loop spans 21 amino acids. The V end lost 4 bases, the J end lost 2 bases, and 32 bases lay between the germline ends. Germline V gene sequence: CDR1 SGHNT, CDR2 YENEEA. DNA for the CDR3: TGTGCCAGCAGCTCCAGTCCCTTACTAGGCCGGTATGGGGATTTTCAAGAGACCCAGTACTTC. This codes for CASSSSPLLGRYGDFQETQYF.

Comment on this clonotype: A much larger clonotype is one base distant, so this may be a read error. The chain links TRBV19 to TRBJ2-1; the D gene is possibly TRBD2 (6 bases). Germline V CDR1 and CDR2: LNHDA, SQIVND (reference sequence). The CDR3 covers 13 residues. CDR3: CASRREDYNGQFF. The CDR3, as DNA: TGTGCCAGTAGGAGGGAGGACTACAATGGGCAGTTCTTC. Complete variable domain (other parts from reference TRBV19 and TRBJ2-1): DGGITQSPKYLFRKEGQNVTLSCEQNLNHDAMYWYRQDPGQGLRLIYYSQIVNDFQKGDIAEGYSVSREKKESFPLTVTSAQKNPTAFYLCASRREDYNGQFFGPGTRLTVL.

In its sample, this clonotype was seen many times. The rearrangement links TRBV7-6 to TRBJ2-1; D not resolved. The length of the CDR3 is 14 residues. V was pared by 2 bases and J by 3 bases, with 8 bases between. Germline CDR1 SGHVS, CDR2 FNYEAQ. The CDR3 nucleotides read TGTGCCAGCAGCTTAAATCTGGTCTACAATGAGCAGTTCTTC. Translation: CASSLNLVYNEQFF.

Sample share makes this clonotype medium-sized. V gene TRBV9 combines with J gene TRBJ2-5; D uncertain. V was trimmed by 0 bases and J by 4 bases, leaving 7 bases between them. The CDR3 is 13 residues long. Germline V CDR1 and CDR2: SGDLS, YYNGEE. CDR3 in amino acids: CASSVEGRETQYF. CDR3 coding DNA: TGTGCCAGCAGCGTAGAGGGCCGAGAGACCCAGTACTTC.

This clonotype was seen repeatedly, ten times or more. V gene TRBV24-1 combines with J gene TRBJ2-6; 8 nucleotides align to TRBD1. This CDR3 region has 16 residues. Germline V CDR1 and CDR2: KGHDR, SFDVKD. J lost 5 bases, V lost 5 bases, and 7 bases had no gene match. The CDR3 is CATSGGTGFRANVLTF. CDR3 sequence (DNA): TGTGCCACCAGTGGGGGGACAGGTTTTAGGGCCAACGTCCTGACTTTC.

This clonotype was recorded many times. The chain employs TRBV9 and TRBJ2-7; 10 nucleotides align to TRBD2. The trim removed 3 bases at V and 7 bases at J, leaving 4 bases unmatched. The germline V gene has CDR1 SGDLS and CDR2 YYNGEE. This CDR3 region has 13 residues. CDR3 DNA sequence: TGTGCCAGCAGCGAGGGACTAGCGACTGAGCAGTACTTC. Translated: CASSEGLATEQYF.

The chain couples TRBV15 to TRBJ2-2, with D perhaps TRBD1 (5 bases). This CDR3 has 15 residues. The germline gives CDR1 LNHNV, CDR2 YYDKDF (reference sequence). Trimming took 0 bases from V and 4 from J, leaving 9 bases between them. The CDR3 DNA follows: TGTGCCACCAGCAGAGACAGGGCCGCCACCGGGGAGCTGTTTTTT. This encodes CATSRDRAATGELFF.

This clonotype showed up many times. CDR3 coding DNA: TGTGCCAGCAGCGGGGCGTCAGGACAGGAGGGAGGCTACACCTTC. This gives the protein CASSGASGQEGGYTF. This rearrangement joins TRBV11-3 to TRBJ1-2, with 7 bases identical to TRBD1. Germline-derived CDR1 and CDR2 are SGHNT and YENEEA. The J segment lost 8 bases and the V segment lost 5 bases, leaving 14 bases of the junction unmatched. The CDR3 sequence is 15 residues long. Using reference TRBV11-3 and TRBJ1-2 for the parts outside the CDR3, the full variable domain is EAGVVQSPRYKIIEKKQPVAFWCNPISGHNTLYWYLQNLGQGPELLIRYENEEAVDDSQLPKDRFSAERLKGVDSTLKIQPAELGDSAVYLCASSGASGQEGGYTFGSGTRLTVV.

Remarks on this clonotype: A much larger clone lies one base from this, so it may be a read error. V and J are TRBV11-2 and TRBJ2-5, with 7 bases lining up with TRBD2. Germline CDR1 SGHAT, CDR2 FQNNGV. This CDR3 is 13 amino acids long. With 5 bases clipped from V and 9 bases from J, the junction kept 9 bases outside the gene matches. CDR3 coding DNA: TGTGCCAGCAGCCCAGGGCCTCGGGAGGCCCAGTACTTC. It yields the protein CASSPGPREAQYF.

The sample holds many counts of this clonotype. The genes are TRBV20-1 and TRBJ2-2, with 9 bases matching TRBD2. CDR1 and CDR2 (germline): DFQATT, SNEGSKA (reference sequence). This CDR3 comprises 16 residues. V gave up 3 bases and J gave up 8 bases; unmatched junction bases: 13. CDR3 residues: CSASILAGPLAGELFF. DNA for the CDR3: TGCAGTGCTAGCATCCTAGCGGGGCCCCTAGCGGGGGAGCTGTTTTTT.

This sequence joins TRBV7-3 and TRBJ1-3; D gene unclear. The CDR3 runs to 13 residues. Looked up from germline, CDR1 is SGHTA and CDR2 is FQGTGA. V was shortened by 6 bases and J by 12 bases, with 18 bases between the two germline ends. The CDR3 sequence is CASRAAAGDIIYF. The CDR3 bases are TGTGCCAGCAGAGCTGCCGCCGGAGACATCATATATTTT.